This T cell receptor beta chain was found in a study of blood T cells in healthy people across ages. Broader study findings: Possibly confounding the expanded clonotype changes was the fact that donor CMV status was unknown.

Researchers collected around 10 milliliters of peripheral blood from every single donor. This clonotype was seen only once. Its specificity is not known. It was with a sample-barcoded 5' primer and a J-beta primer mix that a second PCR of about 6 to 12 cycles was run. Through a template-switch adaptor with 12 random nucleotides, each cDNA molecule received a tag. Via MiXCR, TCRdb re-called the 5' RACE reads, giving one row per CDR3 protein. The table has about 760,000 distinct CDR3 sequences, around three fifths seen once. This receptor was identified in a man between 35 and 55 years old in good health. The source material was blood.

CDR3 sequence reads: CAISESWDSRGYTF. In DNA form, the CDR3 reads TGTGCCATCAGTGAGTCGTGGGATTCCAGGGGCTACACCTTC. The chain links TRBV10-3 to TRBJ1-2, with D hard to call. Germline values: CDR1 ENHRY, CDR2 SYGVKD. Trimming took 0 bases from V and 8 from J, leaving 13 bases between them. The CDR3 is 14 residues long.